The present T cell receptor beta chain was sequenced within a study of blood T cell repertoires in COVID-19 (dated by TCRdb to 2018 to 2021). Context from the whole study: The collaborator samples originated in the United States, Italy and Spain and spanned the acute and convalescent phases of COVID-19. Samples were obtained from the ongoing ImmuneRACE study (first 160 participants) and from 1,254 subjects provided by 6 global collaborators. Sample metadata almost always included a de-identified subject ID, COVID-19 status, age in years and sex. The prospective study material was composed of cDNA or gDNA derived from T cells, B-cell-depleted T cells, or PBMCs. The repertoires were released in a freely available public database intended as a resource for research on the immune response to SARS-CoV-2. HLA class I and class II types, where available, came from metadata supplied by the sample provider rather than from assay-based typing. The dataset comprised deeply sampled blood TCRbeta repertoires from subjects exposed to, actively infected with, or recovered from COVID-19.

Enrolling through a virtual design, the prospective study's participants ranged in age from roughly 18 to 90 years and lived across around 25 United States geographic areas. In the prospective study, cohorts were assigned on the basis of participant-reported clinical history obtained from a screening survey and a study questionnaire. Exposed participants were defined as having been in contact with someone with a PCR-confirmed or clinician-diagnosed COVID-19 case within 2 weeks of study entry. Each participant in the prospective study had whole blood, serum and a nasopharyngeal or oropharyngeal swab collected by mobile phlebotomists. Over an approximately two-month period, participants in the prospective study had the option of providing additional blood draws and questionnaires. Blood samples from the prospective study were shipped frozen or at room temperature prior to DNA extraction. TCRbeta CDR3 regions were amplified from genomic DNA using the immunoSEQ Assay, a bias-controlled multiplex PCR. The original pipeline was this. The number of nucleated cells in each sample was estimated by amplification of reference gene primers within the assay. To quantify the absolute abundance of each unique TCRbeta CDR3 rearrangement, sequence reads were collapsed and filtered. For each sample, productive Simpson clonality was calculated as the square root of Simpson's diversity index across productive rearrangements. Held by TCRdb, this immuneACCESS table contains in-frame sequences only and omits some clones. Under half of the omission traces to an unresolved V gene where checked; the cause of the rest is unknown. V, J and clone size are those of that table, while D and trimming were read from the DNA. The sample profile shows 250,000 or so clones; 80% to 90% of them were found once. Of the sample, 6.6% is held by the ten largest clones.

General conclusions and limits of the study: Clinical and demographic metadata were provided uncurated, with the amount varying by source and participant.

This clone is a singleton in its sample. Its antigen specificity is not known. No base quality information exists; no much larger clone differs at one position. What was sequenced was PBMCs or T cells enriched from blood (not recorded which). This sequence was found in a woman in her 50s who had been exposed to COVID-19.

Read as DNA, the sequence is TGTGCCAGCAGTGTCCGGACAGGGTTGAGGAACACTGAAGCTTTCTTT. It encodes CASSVRTGLRNTEAFF. The chain links TRBV2 with TRBJ1-1; 8 bases in the junction line up with TRBD1. Based on the germline V gene, the CDR1 and CDR2 sequences are SNHLY and FYNNEI. Spanning cysteine to phenylalanine, the CDR3 consists of 16 amino acids. Only the CDR3 region is kept as DNA, spanning 48 bases read in frame from base 1. At the junction V is shortened by 4 bases and J by 1 base; bases outside the gene matches: 8.